This passage covers 28 T cell receptor beta chains from one sample sequenced in a study of T-cell reconstitution after alpha-beta-depleted transplantation in children. A TCRbeta library incorporating unique molecular identifiers was prepared. TCRdb used MiXCR to reprocess the PCR reads, holding one entry per CDR3 protein. The sample shows around 200,000 distinct CDR3 sequences, about 11% of them seen only once. Sequences were derived from PBMCs, sampled before TCRalphabeta/CD19-depleted stem cell transplant. These receptor sequences come from a child under three years old with acute myeloid leukemia, due to receive a stem cell transplant.

This clonotype appeared a single time. This chain joins TRBV11-2 and TRBJ1-1; 7 bases align to TRBD1. CDR3 length: 12 residues. Per germline, CDR1 SGHAT and CDR2 FQNNGV. The ends lost 10 bases at V and 7 bases at J; junction bases unmatched: 9. CDR3 sequence reads: CATQHRGYEAFF. The DNA of the CDR3 is TGTGCCACTCAACACAGGGGCTATGAAGCTTTCTTT.

This clonotype turned up a few times. The chain is built from TRBV11-2 and TRBJ2-2; D not resolved. There are 13 residues in the CDR3. CDR1 is SGHAT, CDR2 FQNNGV, per germline. The germline V and J ends were trimmed by 1 base and 6 bases, with 6 bases remaining between them. The CDR3 spells CASSLGASGELFF. CDR3 DNA: TGTGCCAGCAGCTTAGGTGCGTCCGGGGAGCTGTTTTTT.

This clonotype showed up many times. The J gene is TRBJ1-6, the V gene TRBV7-9; D call uncertain. Trimming took off 8 bases at V and 10 bases at J, with 15 bases between the two ends. In germline, CDR1 is SEHNR, CDR2 FQNEAQ (reference sequence). The CDR3 runs to 13 residues. This chain's CDR3 is CASGPIIESPLHF. CDR3 sequence (DNA): TGTGCCAGCGGCCCCATAATTGAATCACCCCTCCACTTT.

CDR3 residues: CSARATGVGGYYGYTF. The CDR3 coding sequence is TGCAGTGCCCGAGCGACAGGGGTGGGGGGGTATTATGGCTACACCTTC. The V call is TRBV20-1, the J call TRBJ1-2; 8 bases align to TRBD1. After removal of 6 bases from V and 5 bases from J, the junction contained 17 bases not matched to a gene. Germline CDR1 and CDR2: DFQATT and SNEGSKA (reference sequence). The CDR3 runs 16 residues.

In this sample, this clonotype turned up many times. Being one base from a much bigger clone, this may be a read error. The chain combines TRBV20-1 with TRBJ1-1; unclear D gene. The V and J ends lost 2 bases and 2 bases respectively, with 3 bases between them. The CDR3 has 11 amino acids. CDR1 and CDR2 (germline): DFQATT, SNEGSKA (reference sequence). The CDR3 bases are TGCAGTGCTAGATTTAACACTGAAGCTTTCTTT. Amino acids: CSARFNTEAFF.

The table lists this clonotype with a few counts. The genes are TRBV27 and TRBJ2-3, with D possibly being TRBD2 (5 bases). The germline CDR1 and CDR2 sequences are MNHEY and SMNVEV (reference sequence). The CDR3 has 16 residues. Trimming stripped 2 bases from V and 1 base from J, with 13 bases between. The CDR3 coding sequence is TGTGCCAGCAGTTTAAGGAGTGCGGGCCGCACAGATACGCAGTATTTT. Amino acids: CASSLRSAGRTDTQYF.

A word on this clonotype: At one boundary the junction diverges from the germline segment, which might be a read error. The chain recombines TRBV12-3 or TRBV12-4 with TRBJ2-1; 9 positions match TRBD2. This CDR3 is built from 15 residues. CDR3 residues: CAGSSLAGVYKEQFF. The CDR3 DNA sequence: TGTGCCGGCAGTTCCTTAGCGGGAGTCTACAAGGAGCAGTTCTTC.

This clonotype turned up a few times. V and J are TRBV18 and TRBJ1-5; D remains unclear. The CDR3 loop spans 13 amino acids. Germline CDR1 KGHSH, CDR2 LQKENI. Trimming took off 3 bases at V and 8 bases at J, with 11 bases between the two ends. CDR3 loop: CASSPPQSEPQHF. The CDR3 DNA follows: TGTGCCAGCTCACCCCCTCAGTCGGAGCCCCAGCATTTT.

This clonotype was observed at least ten times. The rearrangement uses TRBV3-1 and TRBJ2-1; D is unresolved. Germline CDR1 LGHDT, CDR2 YNNKEL (reference sequence). Between the trimmed V and J ends, which lost 1 base and 3 bases, there was a span of 7 bases. The CDR3 is 14 amino acids. Here the CDR3 DNA reads TGTGCCAGCAGCCAAGTCTCTGACTACAATGAGCAGTTCTTC. Translation gives CASSQVSDYNEQFF.

This clonotype was counted many times. This chain links TRBV16 with TRBJ2-1; tentatively, D is TRBD1 or TRBD2 (5 bases each). This CDR3 has 14 residues. Germline V gene data show CDR1 as KGHSY and CDR2 as FQNENV. The V end was cut by 0 bases, the J end by 11 bases, with 14 bases between. CDR3 protein: CASSQSRGAGKQFF. The CDR3 DNA reads TGTGCCAGCAGCCAATCGAGGGGAGCAGGAAAGCAGTTCTTC.

The chain carries TRBV2 and TRBJ2-1; D is tentatively TRBD1 or TRBD2 (6 bases each). The CDR3 covers 15 residues. Trimming stripped 1 base from V and 2 bases from J, with 9 bases between. Germline V lookup: CDR1 SNHLY, CDR2 FYNNEI. The CDR3 DNA sequence: TGTGCCAGCAGTGAAGAGGGGGGCCCCTACAATGAGCAGTTCTTC. It yields the protein CASSEEGGPYNEQFF.

About this clonotype itself: A much larger clone is a single base away; this may be a read error. The V gene is TRBV19, the J gene TRBJ1-5; 7 nucleotides agree with TRBD1. The V segment lost 5 bases and the J segment 4 bases; nucleotides outside the gene matches: 8. Germline CDR1 and CDR2: LNHDA and SQIVND (reference sequence). This CDR3 has 15 residues. CDR3 region: CASSGTERRNQPQHF. The CDR3 coding sequence is TGTGCCAGTAGTGGGACAGAGAGAAGGAATCAGCCCCAGCATTTT.

This clonotype was counted ten times or more. The rearrangement uses TRBV20-1 and TRBJ2-7, with 8 bases matching TRBD1. V dropped 0 bases and J dropped 4; count of bases not matched to a gene: 5. CDR1 is DFQATT, CDR2 SNEGSKA, per germline (reference sequence). The CDR3 spans 14 residues. CDR3 DNA sequence: TGCAGTGCTAGAGAGCAGGGGGCTGGATACGAGCAGTACTTC. It specifies CSAREQGAGYEQYF.

The sample holds many counts of this clonotype. V is TRBV10-3 and J is TRBJ2-5; D unclear. Trimming took off 4 bases at V and 7 bases at J, with 10 bases between the two ends. Germline assignment: CDR1 ENHRY and CDR2 SYGVKD. The CDR3 sequence is 12 residues long. The CDR3 here is CAISGAPGTQYF. The CDR3 DNA reads as TGTGCCATCAGTGGGGCCCCGGGGACCCAGTACTTC.

Many counts were recorded for this clonotype. The chain uses TRBV5-1 and TRBJ2-2; D call uncertain. V was pared by 4 bases and J by 0 bases, with 13 bases between. Per the germline V gene, CDR1 is SGHRS and CDR2 is YFSETQ. CDR3 length equals 16 residues. The CDR3 nucleotides are TGCGCCAGCAGCACCCAAGGGCTACCGAACACCGGGGAGCTGTTTTTT. It yields the protein CASSTQGLPNTGELFF. The entire variable domain, with the rest obtained from reference TRBV5-1 and TRBJ2-2, is as follows: KAGVTQTPRYLIKTRGQQVTLSCSPISGHRSVSWYQQTPGQGLQFLFEYFSETQRNKGNFPGRFSGRQFSNSRSEMNVSTLELGDSALYLCASSTQGLPNTGELFFGEGSRLTVL.

This clonotype showed up many times. The chain joins TRBV29-1 to TRBJ2-7; the D gene is possibly TRBD2 (5 bases). This CDR3 has 11 residues. The V end was cut by 7 bases, the J end by 3 bases, with 10 bases between. Per germline, CDR1 SQVTM and CDR2 ANQGSEA. Written as DNA, the CDR3 is TGCAGCGGGGGAGTGGGCTACGAGCAGTACTTC. Its protein product is CSGGVGYEQYF.

This clonotype was picked up many times. The rearrangement joins TRBV11-3 to TRBJ2-2, with D perhaps matching TRBD1 (5 bases). Germline CDR1 and CDR2: SGHNT and YENEEA. CDR3 length: 15 residues. Trimming took 2 bases from V and 3 from J, leaving 10 bases between them. This CDR3 is CASSLSDTYTGELFF. The CDR3, as DNA: TGTGCCAGCAGCTTATCGGACACTTACACCGGGGAGCTGTTTTTT. Filled out from reference TRBV11-3 and TRBJ2-2, the complete variable domain reads EAGVVQSPRYKIIEKKQPVAFWCNPISGHNTLYWYLQNLGQGPELLIRYENEEAVDDSQLPKDRFSAERLKGVDSTLKIQPAELGDSAVYLCASSLSDTYTGELFFGEGSRLTVL.

This clonotype was seen ten or more times. This chain links TRBV6-5 with TRBJ2-7; D is possibly TRBD2 (5 bases). The V and J ends lost 7 bases and 2 bases respectively, with 15 bases between them. The CDR3 spans 14 residues. Germline assignment: CDR1 MNHEY and CDR2 SVGAGI. CDR3 amino acids: CASNSVGETYEQYF. The CDR3 DNA sequence: TGTGCCAGCAACTCTGTGGGAGAAACCTACGAGCAGTACTTC.

This clonotype was observed at least ten times. J is TRBJ1-4 and V is TRBV18, with D perhaps matching TRBD1 (5 bases). V shed 1 base and J shed 4 bases, with 13 bases lying between them. The CDR3 loop spans 16 amino acids. CDR1 KGHSH and CDR2 LQKENI come from the germline V gene. The DNA of the CDR3 is TGTGCCAGCTCACCACATCCGGGGGGAGTTAATGAAAAACTGTTTTTT. This codes for CASSPHPGGVNEKLFF. The entire variable domain, with the rest obtained from reference TRBV18 and TRBJ1-4, is as follows: NAGVMQNPRHLVRRRGQEARLRCSPMKGHSHVYWYRQLPEEGLKFMVYLQKENIIDESGMPKERFSAEFPKEGPSILRIQQVVRGDSAAYFCASSPHPGGVNEKLFFGSGTQLSVL.

This clonotype was counted many times. V usage is TRBV24-1 and J usage is TRBJ2-1; 9 nucleotides agree with TRBD1. This CDR3 has 16 residues. The V gene's germline CDR1 is KGHDR and CDR2 SFDVKD. V shed 0 bases and J 5 bases; nucleotides not matched to a gene: 4. This chain's CDR3 is CATSDLTGTGNNEQFF. The CDR3 DNA is TGTGCCACCAGTGATTTGACCGGGACAGGGAACAATGAGCAGTTCTTC.

This clonotype was recorded at least ten times. The V and J genes are TRBV7-6 and TRBJ2-6; D is unresolved. Germline assignment: CDR1 SGHVS and CDR2 FNYEAQ. The CDR3 has 14 amino acids. V lost 3 bases and J 2 bases, leaving 5 bases between the germline ends. CDR3 in DNA: TGTGCCAGCAGCTTGTATACTGGGGCCAACGTCCTGACTTTC. Its translation is CASSLYTGANVLTF.

The sample holds many counts of this clonotype. The chain uses TRBV5-1 and TRBJ1-1; TRBD1 matches at 10 bases. The V segment lost 0 bases and the J segment 5 bases; nucleotides outside the gene matches: 4. CDR1 and CDR2 from the germline V gene are SGHRS and YFSETQ. The CDR3 contains 15 residues. CDR3 protein: CASSLGDRGGTEAFF. The CDR3 DNA reads TGCGCCAGCAGCTTGGGGGACAGGGGTGGGACTGAAGCTTTCTTT.

The table lists this clonotype with many counts. The V gene is TRBV25-1, the J gene TRBJ2-7; 7 bases line up with TRBD1. CDR1 and CDR2 (germline): MGHDK, SYGVNS. Unmatched junction bases numbered 5, after V lost 2 bases and J lost 4 bases. The CDR3 runs 14 residues. The DNA of the CDR3 is TGTGCCAGCAGTGAAGACAGGGTCGAGTACGAGCAGTACTTC. Translation: CASSEDRVEYEQYF.

In this sample, this clonotype turned up many times. V gene TRBV30 combines with J gene TRBJ2-1; the D gene is possibly TRBD1 (6 bases). The V gene's germline CDR1 is GTSNPN and CDR2 SVGIG (reference sequence). This CDR3 has 13 amino acids. The germline V and J ends were trimmed by 2 bases and 6 bases, with 11 bases remaining between them. The CDR3 sequence is CAWSPGTSNEQFF. DNA of the CDR3: TGTGCCTGGAGTCCCGGGACATCCAATGAGCAGTTCTTC.

This clonotype was counted ten times or more. This chain joins TRBV7-3 and TRBJ2-3, with 8 bases aligning to TRBD2. Germline lookup yields CDR1 SGHTA and CDR2 FQGTGA. CDR3 length equals 14 residues. Trimming cost V 4 bases and J 4 bases; bases outside gene matches: 4. Here the CDR3 DNA reads TGTGCCAGCAGCTACGGCGGGGGGTCAGATACGCAGTATTTT. Translated, it gives CASSYGGGSDTQYF.

This clonotype was detected ten times or more. This rearrangement joins TRBV30 to TRBJ2-7, with 8 bases lining up with TRBD2. The length of the CDR3 is 14 residues. The germline V gene has CDR1 GTSNPN and CDR2 SVGIG (reference sequence). Trimming cost V 2 bases and J 0 bases; bases outside gene matches: 3. The CDR3 loop is CAWSRLAGSYEQYF. In nucleotides, the CDR3 is TGTGCCTGGAGTAGGCTAGCGGGCTCCTACGAGCAGTACTTC.

This clonotype has at least ten counts. This chain's CDR3 is CASSFYAGVAYEQYF. The CDR3 DNA follows: TGTGCCAGCAGTTTCTATGCGGGAGTAGCGTACGAGCAGTACTTC. V and J are TRBV12-3 or TRBV12-4 and TRBJ2-7; 7 bases are a match to TRBD2. V dropped 3 bases and J dropped 4; count of bases not matched to a gene: 9. The CDR3 runs 15 residues.

This clonotype appeared many times. The rearrangement uses TRBV20-1 and TRBJ2-7, with TRBD2 as a possible D gene (5 bases). The V end was cut by 7 bases, the J end by 2 bases, with 6 bases between. This CDR3 region has 10 residues. Germline CDR1 reads DFQATT; CDR2 reads SNEGSKA (reference sequence). The CDR3 is CSVGTYEQYF. The CDR3 DNA reads as TGCAGTGTCGGGACCTACGAGCAGTACTTC.